This T cell receptor beta chain was sequenced in a study of beta chain features in type 1 diabetes. The study reverse transcribed the entire isolated RNA, so it sequenced expressed TCRB transcripts. Produced via immunoSEQ multiplex PCR; TCRdb's table is partial and in-frame only. The sample contains roughly 300,000 clones, approximately 14% of which appear only once. Germline V gene sequence: CDR1 MNHEY, CDR2 SVGAGI. This CDR3 contains 15 residues. V gave up 10 bases and J gave up 11 bases; unmatched junction bases: 13. The clonotype comes from a young man in good health. Input material: central memory CD4+ T cells from blood. This chain joins TRBV6-5 and TRBJ2-1; 14 nucleotides match TRBD2. For the CDR3, the DNA is TGTGCCACCCGGCCCGGACTAGCGGGAGGAGATAAGCAGTTCTTC. Its protein product is CATRPGLAGGDKQFF.